The clone carrying this T cell receptor (beta chain) was found a few times. Its antigen is not identified. The source of the sample is a study of OX40 agonist ivuxolimab in advanced cancers. Background on the study: A mean age of around 66 years, range roughly 20 to 80, was recorded, and roughly 80% were male.

Systemic immunosuppression or autoimmune disease history was grounds to exclude patients. Clones were read by immunoSEQ multiplex PCR, and TCRdb kept only the in-frame ones, dropping some. The data contain 60,000 to 65,000 clones, approximately 80% of them seen just once; the ten biggest clones take up 1.5% to 2%. Study-wide findings and caveats: With doses of 0.1 to 3.0 mg/kg, CD4+ and CD8+ blood T cells had undergone clonal expansion by week 6. Near-lowest levels of clonal expansion characterized partial responders at 0.1-3.0 mg/kg.

This clonotype was obtained from an adult with an advanced solid tumor such as melanoma, head and neck, liver or kidney cancer. This material consisted of CD4+ or CD8+ T cells sorted from blood, taken in a trial of the OX40 agonist ivuxolimab.

This CDR3 is CATQYDIDNEKLFF. The CDR3 region has the DNA TGTGCCACCCAGTACGACATTGACAATGAAAAACTGTTTTTT. This chain joins TRBV2 and TRBJ1-4, with D uncertain. The CDR3 covers 14 residues. Trimming shortened V by 10 bases and J by 5 bases, and 17 bases separated the two germline ends. Germline CDR1 and CDR2: SNHLY and FYNNEI.